A few counts support the clone carrying this T cell receptor (beta chain). Its antigen is not known. PCR used 60 Vbeta primers and 13 Jbeta primers. Profiled with immunoSEQ multiplex PCR; TCRdb holds only in-frame clones, not every one. The sample has under 200,000 clones, approximately 84% seen once. The record originates from a study of cytomegalovirus exposure and HLA in healthy donors. Overall study results and limits: What TCR beta sequences reportedly achieved was accurate prediction of HLA-A and HLA-B alleles in most subjects.

V lost 0 bases and J lost 6; bases outside the gene matches: 8. The germline CDR1 and CDR2 sequences are LGHNA and YSLEER. The length of the CDR3 is 16 residues. Sequenced material: PBMCs. This rearrangement joins TRBV4-3 to TRBJ2-7; 10 bases line up with TRBD1. This clonotype was sampled from a woman in her 50s in good health and CMV-seropositive. CDR3 bases: TGCGCCAGCAGCCAAGACTGGAGACAGGGGGCGCGCGAGCAGTACTTC. Protein: CASSQDWRQGAREQYF.